Each of the 14 T cell receptor beta chains below was sequenced from the same sample in a study of vaccination effects on CD4 cells after COVID-19. Their cognate antigens are unknown. Libraries were prepared by immunoSEQ multiplex PCR; TCRdb keeps only in-frame clonotypes and omits some of them. The sample has about 30,000 clones; roughly four fifths are singletons. CD4+ T cells specific for antigen were expanded with viral peptide pools by the ViraFEST assay before sequencing. Cultured cells yielded isolated CD4+ T cells after 10 days. Two-dose BNT162b2 or mRNA-1273 vaccination was given to participants. Sequencing was performed on CD4+ T cells from PBMCs cultured with HCoV-229E spike peptides, taken after COVID-19 vaccination. Receptors were obtained from a human donor who received a COVID-19 vaccine.

The chain recombines TRBV7-9 with TRBJ1-4; perhaps TRBD1 as D (6 bases). The V and J ends lost 5 bases and 8 bases respectively, with 21 bases between them. There are 16 residues in the CDR3. The V gene's germline CDR1 is SEHNR and CDR2 FQNEAQ (reference sequence). The CDR3 DNA reads as TGTGCCAGCAGCCCTAGAGGGGGTCCGAGAAACGAAAAACTGTTTTTT. This gives the protein CASSPRGGPRNEKLFF.

This clone was observed a single time. The rearrangement joins TRBV11-2 to TRBJ1-4; no clear D. The CDR3 is 13 amino acids. Germline CDR1 SGHAT, CDR2 FQNNGV. Trimming pared 5 bases from V and 8 bases from J, leaving 12 bases between. CDR3 region: CASSGSGREKLFF. As DNA, the CDR3 is TGTGCCAGCAGCGGGTCAGGAAGGGAAAAACTGTTTTTT. The full variable domain, completed using reference TRBV11-2 and TRBJ1-4, is EAGVAQSPRYKIIEKRQSVAFWCNPISGHATLYWYQQILGQGPKLLIQFQNNGVVDDSQLPKDRFSAERLKGVDSTLKIQPAKLEDSAVYLCASSGSGREKLFFGSGTQLSVL.

CDR3 DNA: TGTGCCATCAGTGAAGGGGCACGAGAAAAGTATGGCTACACCTTC. It yields the protein CAISEGAREKYGYTF. The chain uses TRBV10-3 and TRBJ1-2, with a tentative D call TRBD1 (5 bases). V shed 3 bases and J shed 5 bases, with 16 bases lying between them. Germline V gene lookup returns CDR1 ENHRY and CDR2 SYGVKD. CDR3 length: 15 amino acids.

V and J are TRBV18 and TRBJ1-5, with 7 bases aligning to TRBD1. The V gene's germline CDR1 is KGHSH and CDR2 LQKENI. This CDR3 is 13 amino acids long. The trim removed 3 bases at V and 9 bases at J, leaving 5 bases unmatched. CDR3: CASSPRQGSPQHF. The CDR3 DNA sequence: TGTGCCAGCTCACCGCGACAGGGATCGCCCCAGCATTTT.

The genes are TRBV5-5 and TRBJ2-5; possible D gene TRBD1, 5 bases. The CDR3 sequence is 13 residues long. Germline loops: CDR1 SGHKS, CDR2 YYEKEE (reference sequence). The ends were cut back, 6 bases at V and 2 bases at J, with 11 bases in the middle. The CDR3, as DNA: TGTGCCAGCACTGGGGCAGGGCAAGAGACCCAGTACTTC. It translates to CASTGAGQETQYF.

The V gene is TRBV10-3, the J gene TRBJ1-2; unclear D gene. Germline CDR1 ENHRY, CDR2 SYGVKD. With 7 bases removed from V and 6 bases from J, the gap between germline ends came to 21 bases. This CDR3 region has 15 residues. Written as DNA, the CDR3 is TGTGCCATCACCCCAGGAGTATCTATAGCAGATGGCTACACCTTC. As protein: CAITPGVSIADGYTF.

The chain joins TRBV7-7 to TRBJ2-7, with D perhaps assigned TRBD1 or TRBD2 (5 bases each). The CDR3 spans 14 residues. Germline V lookup: CDR1 SSHAT, CDR2 FNYEAQ (reference sequence). Trimming pared 11 bases from V and 3 bases from J, leaving 20 bases between. The CDR3 reads CARAGAGKRYEQYF. CDR3 nucleotides: TGTGCCCGAGCCGGGGCAGGCAAACGCTACGAGCAGTACTTC.

The genes are TRBV19 and TRBJ2-3; possibly TRBD1 for D (6 bases). The CDR3 spans 16 residues. Trimming took off 2 bases at V and 5 bases at J, with 17 bases between the two ends. Germline V gives CDR1 LNHDA, CDR2 SQIVND (reference sequence). In nucleotides, the CDR3 is TGTGCCAGTAGTATAATCCCGACAGGAAGCCGAGATACGCAGTATTTT. Translating it yields CASSIIPTGSRDTQYF.

V usage is TRBV5-6 and J usage is TRBJ2-5; D gene uncertain. Germline CDR1 SGHDT, CDR2 YYEEEE. The CDR3 loop spans 13 amino acids. V lost 0 bases and J 2 bases, leaving 5 bases between the germline ends. The CDR3: CASSLDRQETQYF. The CDR3 coding sequence is TGTGCCAGCAGCTTGGACAGACAAGAGACCCAGTACTTC.

V is TRBV11-3 and J is TRBJ2-5, with 11 bases identical to TRBD2. V lost 0 bases to trimming and J lost 2 bases; unmatched junction nucleotides: 5. This CDR3 is built from 17 residues. Germline lookup yields CDR1 SGHNT and CDR2 YENEEA. The CDR3 DNA follows: TGTGCCAGCAGCTTAGATGGGCCTAGCGGGGGGCAAGAGACCCAGTACTTC. As protein: CASSLDGPSGGQETQYF.

The CDR3 region has the DNA TGTGCTAGTGGTTTCGAAAGAAACCGGGACGCAGCCTACGAGCAGTACTTC. Translating it yields CASGFERNRDAAYEQYF. V and J are TRBV12-5 and TRBJ2-7, with D possibly being TRBD1 or TRBD2 (5 bases each). The germline gives CDR1 LGHNT, CDR2 FRNRAP. The CDR3 runs to 17 residues. V was cut by 3 bases and J by 2 bases, with 20 bases left in between.

This clone was recorded once. The V gene is TRBV4-1, the J gene TRBJ2-7, with 8 bases aligning to TRBD2. V shed 1 base and J 8 bases; nucleotides not matched to a gene: 7. This CDR3 has 14 amino acids. The germline V gene has CDR1 MGHRA and CDR2 YSYEKL. As DNA, the CDR3 is TGCGCCAGCAGCCAAGGCCTGCGGGAGGTAAAGCAGTACTTC. Residues: CASSQGLREVKQYF.

This clone was picked up a small number of times. The CDR3 DNA follows: TGTGCCAGCAGCTTGGAGGCAGGGTATAATTCACCCCTCCACTTT. This codes for CASSLEAGYNSPLHF. The J gene is TRBJ1-6, the V gene TRBV5-4; tentatively, D is TRBD1 (5 bases). CDR3 size: 15 residues. The germline CDR1 and CDR2 sequences are SGHNT and YYREEE (reference sequence). Deletions cut 0 bases from V and 4 bases from J, with 8 bases between. The full variable domain, with the rest looked up from reference TRBV5-4 and TRBJ1-6, is ETGVTQSPTHLIKTRGQQVTLRCSSQSGHNTVSWYQQALGQGPQFIFQYYREEENGRGNFPPRFSGLQFPNYSSELNVNALELDDSALYLCASSLEAGYNSPLHFGNGTRLTVT.

This chain links TRBV7-9 with TRBJ1-2, with D unresolved. The CDR3 has 12 residues. V dropped 1 base and J dropped 8 bases, with 8 bases sitting between them. Germline CDR1 SEHNR, CDR2 FQNEAQ (reference sequence). The CDR3 is CASSLVQEGYTF. The CDR3 DNA reads as TGTGCCAGCAGCTTAGTCCAGGAAGGCTACACCTTC.